Following are 31 T cell receptor beta chains from one sample sequenced in a study of blood T cell repertoires in COVID-19. The repertoire was sequenced with immunoSEQ multiplex PCR; TCRdb's copy has only in-frame clones and lacks some. The data contain roughly 60,000 clones, about 80% of them singletons. The specimen sequenced was peripheral blood. The receptors stem from a man between 60 and 75 years old with acute or convalescent COVID-19.

The gene calls are TRBV12-5 and TRBJ1-1; TRBD1 is a possible D gene (6 bases). CDR1 and CDR2 (germline): LGHNT, FRNRAP. The CDR3 is 13 residues long. With 4 bases removed from V and 4 bases from J, the gap between germline ends came to 10 bases. The CDR3 loop is CASGWTVRTEAFF. The CDR3 coding sequence is TGTGCTAGTGGTTGGACAGTTCGCACTGAAGCTTTCTTT.

The CDR3 sequence: CSGFRDPLGRTEAFF. CDR3 nucleotide sequence: TGCAGCGGATTCCGGGACCCCCTTGGGAGGACTGAAGCTTTCTTT. This chain uses TRBV29-1 with TRBJ1-1; TRBD1 is a possible D gene (5 bases). The germline CDR1 and CDR2 sequences are SQVTM and ANQGSEA. The CDR3 has 15 residues. The V and J ends lost 7 bases and 5 bases respectively, with 23 bases between them.

A single count supports this clone. The V and J genes are TRBV5-1 and TRBJ1-1; a weak D match, TRBD1 (6 bases). V lost 7 bases, J lost 3 bases, and 13 bases lay in between. Germline-derived CDR1 and CDR2 are SGHRS and YFSETQ. CDR3 size: 13 residues. The CDR3 protein is CASAIGGDTEAFF. The DNA for the CDR3 is TGCGCCAGCGCGATAGGGGGGGACACTGAAGCTTTCTTT.

The CDR3 is CASSVTGNNEQFF. In nucleotides, the CDR3 is TGTGCCAGCAGCGTCACAGGGAACAATGAGCAGTTCTTC. The chain links TRBV9 to TRBJ2-1; maybe TRBD1 (6 bases). This CDR3 region has 13 residues. Germline V lookup: CDR1 SGDLS, CDR2 YYNGEE. The V gene lost 2 bases and the J gene lost 5 bases, with 8 bases spanning the gap.

The J gene is TRBJ1-5, the V gene TRBV6-1; 7 nucleotides match TRBD1. Trimming removed 4 bases from V and 2 bases from J; junction bases left unmatched: 11. CDR1 MNHNS and CDR2 SASEGT come from the germline V gene. This CDR3 is 17 amino acids long. The CDR3, as DNA: TGTGCCAGCAGTGGAGGAATAGGGGGCAGGGGCAATCAGCCCCAGCATTTT. Residues: CASSGGIGGRGNQPQHF.

The chain links TRBV5-1 to TRBJ1-2; D possibly corresponds to TRBD1 (6 bases). Per the germline V gene, CDR1 is SGHRS and CDR2 is YFSETQ. The CDR3 consists of 13 residues. V was trimmed by 7 bases and J by 0 bases, leaving 10 bases between them. CDR3 amino acids: CASSQGSNYGYTF. The CDR3, as DNA: TGCGCCAGCTCCCAGGGGTCTAACTATGGCTACACCTTC.

V gene TRBV4-1 combines with J gene TRBJ2-7, with D possibly TRBD1 on 5 matching bases. The CDR3 loop spans 15 amino acids. Deletions cut 1 base from V and 4 bases from J, with 14 bases between. From germline, CDR1 is MGHRA and CDR2 YSYEKL. DNA for the CDR3: TGCGCCAGCAGCCAAGCCCCGACAGCCGATTACGAGCAGTACTTC. Amino acid sequence: CASSQAPTADYEQYF.

This clone was recorded only once. The CDR3 reads CASSLGAGDYGYTF. The DNA for the CDR3 is TGTGCCAGCAGCTTGGGGGCAGGGGACTATGGCTACACCTTC. The chain combines TRBV5-5 with TRBJ1-2; TRBD1 might be the D (6 bases). V lost 0 bases, J lost 3 bases, and 9 bases lay in between. From germline, CDR1 is SGHKS and CDR2 YYEKEE (reference sequence). This CDR3 has 14 residues.

V gene TRBV9 combines with J gene TRBJ1-1; possibly TRBD1 for D (5 bases). V was shortened by 4 bases and J by 6 bases, with 19 bases between the two germline ends. Germline V gene sequence: CDR1 SGDLS, CDR2 YYNGEE. CDR3 length: 15 amino acids. The CDR3 spells CASSPLDGRGAEAFF. The DNA of the CDR3 is TGTGCCAGCAGCCCATTGGACGGGCGGGGGGCTGAAGCTTTCTTT.

This sequence joins TRBV19 and TRBJ1-2; 12 positions match TRBD1. The V and J ends lost 9 bases and 4 bases, in that order; junction bases with no gene match: 9. The CDR3 has 15 residues. Germline V gene sequence: CDR1 LNHDA, CDR2 SQIVND (reference sequence). The CDR3 DNA reads TGTGCCAGAATCTCCCGGGACAGGGGGCCCTATGGCTACACCTTC. Translating it yields CARISRDRGPYGYTF.

The chain employs TRBV28 and TRBJ1-4; tentatively, D is TRBD1 (5 bases). The ends were cut back, 9 bases at V and 0 bases at J, with 8 bases in the middle. Germline CDR1 reads MDHEN; CDR2 reads SYDVKM. The CDR3 runs to 13 residues. The CDR3 here is CASETATNEKLFF. CDR3 DNA sequence: TGTGCCAGTGAGACAGCAACTAATGAAAAACTGTTTTTT.

The chain uses TRBV9 and TRBJ1-1; TRBD1 aligns across 7 bases. The germline gives CDR1 SGDLS, CDR2 YYNGEE. This CDR3 contains 16 residues. V trimming: 3 bases; J trimming: 1 base; junction bases outside the gene matches: 9. This chain's CDR3 is CASSGNRGEGNTEAFF. The CDR3 DNA reads as TGTGCCAGCAGCGGGAACAGGGGAGAGGGGAACACTGAAGCTTTCTTT.

The V gene is TRBV19, the J gene TRBJ1-5; perhaps TRBD1 as D (6 bases). The CDR3 contains 14 residues. Deletions cut 3 bases from V and 5 bases from J, with 11 bases between. In germline, CDR1 is LNHDA, CDR2 SQIVND (reference sequence). CDR3 loop: CASSIQGSDQPQHF. The CDR3 nucleotides read TGTGCCAGTAGTATCCAGGGGTCCGATCAGCCCCAGCATTTT.

This clone has more than one count but fewer than ten. The chain links TRBV9 to TRBJ1-2; the D is unclear. The ends were cut back, 0 bases at V and 4 bases at J, with 19 bases in the middle. This CDR3 comprises 17 residues. Germline assignment: CDR1 SGDLS and CDR2 YYNGEE. CDR3 loop: CASSVDQTARVGYGYTF. For the CDR3, the DNA is TGTGCCAGCAGCGTAGACCAAACGGCCCGGGTGGGCTATGGCTACACCTTC.

This sequence joins TRBV19 and TRBJ1-1, with no clear D. CDR3 length: 15 amino acids. Germline assignment: CDR1 LNHDA and CDR2 SQIVND (reference sequence). Trimming took 7 bases from V and 0 from J, leaving 15 bases between them. CDR3 in amino acids: CASTPWAALNTEAFF. CDR3 nucleotides: TGTGCCAGTACCCCTTGGGCTGCCCTGAACACTGAAGCTTTCTTT.

J is TRBJ1-1 and V is TRBV7-2; TRBD1 is a possible D gene (6 bases). The V and J ends lost 5 bases and 0 bases respectively, with 10 bases between them. The germline V gene encodes CDR1 SGHTA and CDR2 FQGNSA. The CDR3 has 14 amino acids. The CDR3 sequence: CASSVGQMNTEAFF. The CDR3 nucleotides read TGTGCCAGCAGCGTCGGACAGATGAACACTGAAGCTTTCTTT.

V gene TRBV6-1 combines with J gene TRBJ1-2, with D perhaps TRBD1 (5 bases). Germline V lookup: CDR1 MNHNS, CDR2 SASEGT. The length of the CDR3 is 15 residues. Trimming cost V 8 bases and J 7 bases, with 23 bases left between them. The CDR3 nucleotides read TGTGCCAGCGGTCCCTGGGGGGATGACGGGACTGGCTACACCTTC. Residues: CASGPWGDDGTGYTF.

This clone appeared once. The V call is TRBV9, the J call TRBJ1-2; 9 positions match TRBD1. The trim removed 2 bases at V and 5 bases at J, leaving 7 bases unmatched. This CDR3 region has 15 residues. Germline-derived CDR1 and CDR2 are SGDLS and YYNGEE. CDR3 residues: CASSVGQGSTYGYTF. In DNA form, the CDR3 reads TGTGCCAGCAGCGTGGGACAGGGTAGTACATATGGCTACACCTTC.

J is TRBJ1-2 and V is TRBV6-6; TRBD1 matches at 8 bases. The CDR3 has 13 residues. In germline, CDR1 is MNHNY, CDR2 SVGAGI (reference sequence). Germline trimming cut 7 bases from V and 4 bases from J; bases unmatched to any gene: 5. The CDR3 is CASTVGTGYGYTF. The DNA of the CDR3 is TGTGCCAGCACCGTAGGGACAGGCTATGGCTACACCTTC.

This clone was seen a single time. This chain joins TRBV4-1 and TRBJ2-3; D is perhaps TRBD1 (5 bases). Trimming took off 4 bases at V and 0 bases at J, with 11 bases between the two ends. This CDR3 is built from 15 residues. Germline V gene lookup returns CDR1 MGHRA and CDR2 YSYEKL. The CDR3 DNA is TGCGCCAGCAGCCTAAGGGGCTATAGCACAGATACGCAGTATTTT. Encoded protein: CASSLRGYSTDTQYF.

The chain couples TRBV24-1 to TRBJ2-2; a weak D match, TRBD1 (6 bases). Germline-derived CDR1 and CDR2 are KGHDR and SFDVKD. Deletions cut 6 bases from V and 2 bases from J, with 9 bases between. The CDR3 extends over 14 amino acids. The CDR3, as DNA: TGTGCCACCAGTTCCAGGGGAAACACCGGGGAGCTGTTTTTT. Translated: CATSSRGNTGELFF.

This clone was recorded once. The rearrangement uses TRBV25-1 and TRBJ1-4; 9 bases agree with TRBD1. The junction had 17 bases not matched to a gene; V was cut back by 9 bases and J by 3 bases. Per germline, CDR1 MGHDK and CDR2 SYGVNS. This CDR3 spans 18 amino acids. The CDR3 sequence is CARSRTPRDRVPNEKLFF. CDR3 DNA: TGTGCCAGATCGCGGACTCCCCGGGACAGGGTTCCTAATGAAAAACTGTTTTTT.

DNA for the CDR3: TGTGCCTGGAGTGTAGGTGGGAGCGGGGGCACAGATACGCAGTATTTT. Translated, it gives CAWSVGGSGGTDTQYF. The rearrangement links TRBV30 to TRBJ2-3; TRBD2 matches at 7 bases. From germline, CDR1 is GTSNPN and CDR2 SVGIG (reference sequence). Trimming at V came to 0 bases and at J to 1 base, leaving 7 bases not matched to a gene. This CDR3 is built from 16 residues.

This clone was observed once. V is TRBV24-1 and J is TRBJ2-2; a weak D match, TRBD2 (6 bases). Per germline, CDR1 KGHDR and CDR2 SFDVKD. The CDR3 has 17 amino acids. The germline V and J ends were trimmed by 5 bases and 5 bases, with 20 bases remaining between them. CDR3 sequence reads: CATSALGTPGGTGELFF. In nucleotides, the CDR3 is TGTGCCACCAGTGCCCTAGGAACTCCCGGAGGGACCGGGGAGCTGTTTTTT.

The chain couples TRBV6-5 to TRBJ2-1; a weak D match, TRBD2 (5 bases). Germline loops: CDR1 MNHEY, CDR2 SVGAGI. The CDR3 contains 15 residues. The V gene lost 2 bases and the J gene lost 3 bases, with 11 bases spanning the gap. The CDR3 DNA reads TGTGCCAGCAGTTACGAGGCGGGTCGCTACAATGAGCAGTTCTTC. This encodes CASSYEAGRYNEQFF.

The rearrangement joins TRBV29-1 to TRBJ1-2; 7 nucleotides match TRBD1. CDR3 length: 15 residues. Germline CDR1 is SQVTM and CDR2 is ANQGSEA. Germline trimming cut 1 base from V and 3 bases from J; bases unmatched to any gene: 8. The CDR3 spells CSVEVRNQGDYGYTF. DNA for the CDR3: TGCAGCGTTGAAGTTCGGAACCAGGGGGACTATGGCTACACCTTC.

The CDR3 sequence: CASSYGGPGGTQYF. The CDR3 DNA is TGTGCCAGCAGTTACGGGGGCCCTGGAGGGACCCAGTACTTC. The chain combines TRBV6-5 with TRBJ2-5; possible D gene TRBD1, 6 bases. The germline gives CDR1 MNHEY, CDR2 SVGAGI. V lost 2 bases and J lost 7, with 14 bases in between. CDR3 length: 14 amino acids.

The V and J genes are TRBV14 and TRBJ1-5; possible D gene TRBD1, 6 bases. Between the trimmed V and J ends, which lost 1 base and 1 base, there was a span of 8 bases. The CDR3 loop spans 15 amino acids. Germline CDR1 is SGHDN and CDR2 is FVKESK. CDR3 region: CASSQGGQSNQPQHF. CDR3 nucleotides: TGTGCCAGCAGCCAAGGGGGGCAGAGCAATCAGCCCCAGCATTTT.

The V call is TRBV30, the J call TRBJ1-1, with TRBD1 identical over 10 bases. CDR1 is GTSNPN and CDR2 is SVGIG in the germline V gene (reference sequence). The CDR3 is 15 amino acids. J was trimmed by 0 bases and V by 8 bases; bases with no gene match: 9. The CDR3 protein is CAGTGDYRLNTEAFF. CDR3 DNA sequence: TGTGCCGGGACAGGGGATTATCGGCTGAACACTGAAGCTTTCTTT.

The chain is built from TRBV5-5 and TRBJ2-1, with TRBD1 matching 10 bases. V was clipped by 6 bases and J by 6 bases; unmatched bases: 6. The CDR3 runs to 14 residues. CDR1 SGHKS and CDR2 YYEKEE come from the germline V gene (reference sequence). CDR3 in DNA: TGTGCCAGCATAGGACAGGGGGTAAGCAATGAGCAGTTCTTC. It encodes CASIGQGVSNEQFF.

V gene TRBV7-3 combines with J gene TRBJ1-1; 7 nucleotides align to TRBD1. The CDR3 spans 14 residues. In germline, CDR1 is SGHTA, CDR2 FQGTGA. Unmatched junction bases numbered 2, after V lost 3 bases and J lost 1 base. In nucleotides, the CDR3 is TGTGCCAGCAGCTTGACAGGGTGGAACACTGAAGCTTTCTTT. Translation gives CASSLTGWNTEAFF.